Listed below are T cell receptor beta chains from one sample, sequenced in a study of PD-L1 blockade in urothelial cancer. TCRdb's table, derived via immunoSEQ multiplex PCR, lists solely in-frame clones and lacks some. The data show 40,000 to 55,000 clones, 70% to 90% seen once. The sample in question was PBMCs, obtained around atezolizumab (anti-PD-L1) treatment. The receptors shown here come from a donor aged 40 or over with urothelial cancer. CDR3s include the opening cysteine and the closing phenylalanine or tryptophan. Fields, in order: clone size, V gene, CDR3 length, D gene, J gene, CDR3 protein, CDR3 DNA. D genes are given only for firm matches. Rows give clone size only sometimes, using once, few, many, or a class for an expanded clone.

>NA|TRBV19|16|TRBD2|TRBJ2-7
CASSIGGGSGAGEQYF
TGTGCCAGTAGTATAGGTGGCGGGAGTGGTGCGGGCGAGCAGTACTTC
>NA|TRBV11-3|15|NA|TRBJ2-2
CASSFPNGDNGELFF
TGTGCCAGCAGCTTCCCCAACGGGGACAACGGGGAGCTGTTTTTT
>NA|TRBV18|16|NA|TRBJ2-5
CASSPLMQGQGETQYF
TGTGCCAGCTCACCCCTTATGCAGGGGCAAGGGGAGACCCAGTACTTC
>NA|TRBV2|13|NA|TRBJ2-3
CASSRVTMDTQYF
TGTGCCAGCAGCCGGGTCACCATGGATACGCAGTATTTT
>NA|TRBV23-1|23|NA|TRBJ2-6
CASSQSMAGVGGTDRSGANVLTF
TGCGCCAGCAGTCAATCGATGGCCGGGGTCGGAGGGACCGACCGCTCTGGGGCCAACGTCCTGACTTTC
>few|TRBV6-5|16|NA|TRBJ2-7
CASSYRLGVPSYEQYF
TGTGCCAGCAGTTACCGCCTCGGGGTCCCATCCTACGAGCAGTACTTC
>NA|TRBV9|16|TRBD2|TRBJ2-2
CASSGGGTENTGELFF
TGTGCCAGCAGCGGGGGGGGGACGGAGAACACCGGGGAGCTGTTTTTT
>NA|TRBV5-5|14|TRBD2|TRBJ2-7
CASSFTSALYEQYF
TGTGCCAGCAGCTTCACTAGCGCCCTTTACGAGCAGTACTTC
>few|TRBV18|19|NA|TRBJ2-6
CASSPPWGQGVTGANVLTF
TGTGCCAGCTCACCACCGTGGGGGCAGGGTGTAACTGGGGCCAACGTCCTGACTTTC
>NA|TRBV9|18|TRBD2|TRBJ2-1
CASSETPGTSGRASEQFF
TGTGCCAGCAGCGAGACCCCCGGGACTAGCGGGAGGGCCAGTGAGCAGTTCTTC
>NA|TRBV4-2|17|TRBD2|TRBJ2-5
CASSPGLAGRVQETQYF
TGTGCCAGCAGCCCCGGACTAGCGGGGAGGGTGCAAGAGACCCAGTACTTC
>NA|TRBV5-5|16|TRBD2|TRBJ2-2
CASSNGLAGNTGELFF
TGTGCCAGCAGCAACGGACTAGCGGGAAACACCGGGGAGCTGTTTTTT
>NA|TRBV9|16|TRBD2|TRBJ2-3
CASSVRLAGFTDTQYF
TGTGCCAGCAGCGTCCGACTAGCGGGGTTCACAGATACGCAGTATTTT
>few|TRBV16|12|NA|TRBJ1-1
CASSQSGSEAFF
TGTGCCAGCAGCCAATCGGGCAGTGAAGCTTTCTTT
>NA|TRBV7-8|16|TRBD1|TRBJ1-4
CASSPTQGVTNEKLFF
TGTGCCAGCAGCCCCACACAGGGGGTAACTAATGAAAAACTGTTTTTT
>NA|TRBV4-3|16|NA|TRBJ2-7
CASSQGVEDTLYEQYF
TGCGCCAGCAGCCAAGGCGTCGAGGACACCCTCTACGAGCAGTACTTC
>NA|TRBV7-8|15|TRBD2|TRBJ2-7
CASSLRQGGSYEQYF
TGTGCCAGCAGCTTACGGCAGGGAGGGTCCTACGAGCAGTACTTC
>NA|TRBV7-3|14|NA|TRBJ2-7
CASSLPRHPYEQYF
TGTGCCAGCAGCTTACCCCGACATCCCTACGAGCAGTACTTC
>NA|TRBV5-1|17|NA|TRBJ2-4
CASSPPTGNLAKNIQYF
TGCGCCAGCAGCCCACCTACAGGGAACTTAGCCAAAAACATTCAGTACTTC
>NA|TRBV11-1|15|TRBD2|TRBJ2-1
CASSPKRGSYNEQFF
TGTGCCAGCAGCCCGAAGCGGGGTTCCTACAATGAGCAGTTCTTC
>NA|TRBV5-1|15|TRBD1|TRBJ1-5
CASSTTGTGQEPQHF
TGCGCCAGCAGCACCACCGGGACAGGGCAGGAGCCCCAGCATTTT
>NA|TRBV6-4|15|NA|TRBJ2-3
CASSPRAGPADTQYF
TGTGCCAGCTCCCCGAGGGCGGGCCCCGCAGATACGCAGTATTTT
>NA|TRBV7-2|16|TRBD2|TRBJ2-1
CASSRPGLAGGNEQFF
TGTGCCAGCAGCCGCCCGGGACTAGCGGGAGGCAATGAGCAGTTCTTC
>once|TRBV5-1|16|NA|TRBJ2-7
CASSFPPQGGGYEQYF
TGCGCCAGCAGCTTTCCCCCGCAGGGAGGAGGCTACGAGCAGTACTTC
>once|TRBV19|16|TRBD2|TRBJ2-3
CASSTTSGLSTDTQYF
TGTGCCAGTAGTACGACTAGCGGGCTAAGCACAGATACGCAGTATTTT
>NA|TRBV18|13|NA|TRBJ2-3
CASSRNGEDTQYF
TGTGCCAGCTCACGCAACGGGGAGGATACGCAGTATTTT
>NA|TRBV2|14|TRBD2|TRBJ2-7
CASRPGLAVYEQYF
TGTGCCAGCAGACCGGGACTAGCAGTCTACGAGCAGTACTTC